Shown below are 14 T cell receptor beta chains from a single sample sequenced in a study of cytomegalovirus exposure and HLA in healthy donors. Data came from immunoSEQ multiplex PCR; TCRdb stores just in-frame clones and leaves some out. The sample holds 35,000 to 50,000 clones, approximately 90% seen once. Sequenced: PBMCs. These receptors were collected from a man aged 18 to 30 in good health and CMV-seronegative.

The V gene is TRBV28, the J gene TRBJ2-7; TRBD2 aligns across 8 bases. Trimming cost V 7 bases and J 6 bases; bases outside gene matches: 11. CDR1 and CDR2 from the germline V gene are MDHEN and SYDVKM. The CDR3 is 14 amino acids. The DNA for the CDR3 is TGTGCCAGCACGCCGGGGGGGGCGAGGGCCGAGCAGTACTTC. This sequence encodes CASTPGGARAEQYF.

This sequence joins TRBV6-9 and TRBJ2-1; 13 nucleotides align to TRBD2. The CDR3 runs 16 residues. Trimming cost V 4 bases and J 6 bases; bases outside gene matches: 6. Germline CDR1 MNHGY, CDR2 SVAAGI. CDR3 nucleotides: TGTGCCAGCAGTTCCCGGACTAGCGGGAGCTTCAATGAGCAGTTCTTC. Translating it yields CASSSRTSGSFNEQFF.

The sample holds one count of this clone. The V call is TRBV5-6, the J call TRBJ1-2; 7 nucleotides match TRBD1. This CDR3 has 15 residues. With V trimmed by 4 bases and J by 0 bases, 6 bases remained unmatched. Germline V gene sequence: CDR1 SGHDT, CDR2 YYEEEE. The CDR3: CASSRDSFSNYGYTF. CDR3 bases: TGTGCCAGCAGCCGGGACAGTTTTTCTAACTATGGCTACACCTTC. Drawing the rest from reference TRBV5-6 and TRBJ1-2, the complete variable domain is DAGVTQSPTHLIKTRGQQVTLRCSPKSGHDTVSWYQQALGQGPQFIFQYYEEEERQRGNFPDRFSGHQFPNYSSELNVNALLLGDSALYLCASSRDSFSNYGYTFGSGTRLTVV.

This chain links TRBV2 with TRBJ2-3; 10 nucleotides match TRBD1. Germline V CDR1 and CDR2: SNHLY, FYNNEI. CDR3 length: 14 residues. The ends lost 7 bases at V and 5 bases at J; junction bases unmatched: 6. This CDR3 is CASNDRGRVDTQYF. The CDR3 region has the DNA TGTGCCAGCAATGACAGGGGGCGGGTAGATACGCAGTATTTT.

This clone came up once. The chain uses TRBV6-1 and TRBJ2-1; TRBD2 matches 13 bases. Trimming at V came to 3 bases and at J to 0 bases, leaving 5 bases not matched to a gene. Per germline, CDR1 MNHNS and CDR2 SASEGT. This CDR3 is built from 18 residues. This CDR3 reads CASSERLAGGPSYNEQFF. The CDR3 DNA sequence: TGTGCCAGCAGTGAGCGACTAGCGGGGGGCCCCTCCTACAATGAGCAGTTCTTC.

The CDR3 reads CASSLDRGSVTGELFF. CDR3 sequence (DNA): TGTGCCAGCAGCTTAGACCGGGGTTCGGTAACCGGGGAGCTGTTTTTT. The chain links TRBV7-9 to TRBJ2-2; perhaps TRBD2 as D (5 bases). The germline V and J ends were trimmed by 1 base and 5 bases, with 14 bases remaining between them. The CDR3 spans 16 residues. Germline V lookup: CDR1 SEHNR, CDR2 FQNEAQ (reference sequence). Filled out from reference TRBV7-9 and TRBJ2-2, the complete variable domain reads DTGVSQNPRHKITKRGQNVTFRCDPISEHNRLYWYRQTLGQGPEFLTYFQNEAQLEKSRLLSDRFSAERPKGSFSTLEIQRTEQGDSAMYLCASSLDRGSVTGELFFGEGSRLTVL.

The rearrangement joins TRBV19 to TRBJ2-1, with TRBD1 matching 7 bases. The V and J ends lost 6 bases and 6 bases, in that order; junction bases with no gene match: 5. Germline CDR1 and CDR2: LNHDA and SQIVND (reference sequence). CDR3 length equals 13 residues. CDR3 loop: CASSRTGPNEQFF. Written as DNA, the CDR3 is TGTGCCAGTAGCCGGACAGGTCCCAATGAGCAGTTCTTC. Together with reference TRBV19 and TRBJ2-1, the CDR3 gives the full variable domain: DGGITQSPKYLFRKEGQNVTLSCEQNLNHDAMYWYRQDPGQGLRLIYYSQIVNDFQKGDIAEGYSVSREKKESFPLTVTSAQKNPTAFYLCASSRTGPNEQFFGPGTRLTVL.

This clone was counted a single time. The V call is TRBV5-1, the J call TRBJ2-5; 14 bases fit TRBD2. This CDR3 comprises 18 residues. Germline V gene lookup returns CDR1 SGHRS and CDR2 YFSETQ. The V and J ends lost 1 base and 2 bases, in that order; junction bases with no gene match: 7. For the CDR3, the DNA is TGCGCCAGCAGCTTGAGACTAGCGGGGGGGATGATTCAAGAGACCCAGTACTTC. Its translation is CASSLRLAGGMIQETQYF.

J is TRBJ1-2 and V is TRBV5-6; TRBD1 aligns across 8 bases. Per germline, CDR1 SGHDT and CDR2 YYEEEE. V shed 4 bases and J 8 bases; nucleotides not matched to a gene: 19. The CDR3 extends over 17 amino acids. CDR3 amino acids: CASSPEGRGRLSQGYTF. The CDR3 DNA follows: TGTGCCAGCAGCCCCGAGGGCAGGGGGCGACTATCCCAAGGCTACACCTTC. Filled out from reference TRBV5-6 and TRBJ1-2, the complete variable domain reads DAGVTQSPTHLIKTRGQQVTLRCSPKSGHDTVSWYQQALGQGPQFIFQYYEEEERQRGNFPDRFSGHQFPNYSSELNVNALLLGDSALYLCASSPEGRGRLSQGYTFGSGTRLTVV.

This chain links TRBV7-9 with TRBJ1-4; TRBD1 aligns across 8 bases. V shed 5 bases, J shed 7 bases, and the junction held 6 bases outside the gene matches. This CDR3 has 14 amino acids. Germline V gene lookup returns CDR1 SEHNR and CDR2 FQNEAQ (reference sequence). The CDR3 sequence: CASSNRGRAEKLFF. Here the CDR3 DNA reads TGTGCCAGCAGCAACAGGGGGAGGGCTGAAAAACTGTTTTTT.

The chain couples TRBV5-4 to TRBJ2-7; TRBD1 is a possible D gene (6 bases). V was shortened by 1 base and J by 2 bases, with 10 bases between the two germline ends. Germline V gives CDR1 SGHNT, CDR2 YYREEE (reference sequence). The CDR3 is 14 residues long. The CDR3 bases are TGTGCCAGCAGCTTGAGGGACAATACCTACGAGCAGTACTTC. Translating it yields CASSLRDNTYEQYF.

The chain recombines TRBV27 with TRBJ1-2; TRBD1 is a possible D gene (5 bases). Per the germline V gene, CDR1 is MNHEY and CDR2 is SMNVEV (reference sequence). The CDR3 has 14 amino acids. V dropped 2 bases and J dropped 4 bases, with 11 bases sitting between them. CDR3 sequence: CASSLGRGIYGYTF. CDR3 nucleotides: TGTGCCAGCAGTTTAGGGCGGGGGATCTATGGCTACACCTTC.

The chain recombines TRBV7-2 with TRBJ1-1; no definite D call. Trimming left V 2 bases short and J 11 bases short, with 9 bases between. The germline CDR1 and CDR2 sequences are SGHTA and FQGNSA. The CDR3 is 11 residues long. This CDR3 reads CASSLQVVAFF. For the CDR3, the DNA is TGTGCCAGCAGCTTACAGGTTGTGGCTTTCTTT.

The chain combines TRBV12-5 with TRBJ1-3; D remains unclear. V was cut by 2 bases and J by 5 bases, with 4 bases left in between. The CDR3 covers 12 residues. Germline CDR1 and CDR2: LGHNT and FRNRAP. CDR3 region: CASGLNRNTIYF. The DNA for the CDR3 is TGTGCTAGTGGTTTGAACAGAAACACCATATATTTT.